This T cell receptor beta chain was identified in a study of OX40 agonist ivuxolimab in advanced cancers. Whole-study findings and limits: Compared with CD4+, CD8+ T cells on average had more expanded clones.

A remark on this clone: Its specificity is unknown.

V lost 2 bases and J lost 2; bases outside the gene matches: 7. The CDR3 extends over 16 amino acids. The germline CDR1 and CDR2 sequences are MNHNY and SVGAGI (reference sequence). Clones were sequenced by immunoSEQ multiplex PCR, and TCRdb holds only the in-frame ones, with some missing. The top ten hold under 2% of the sample, which has more than 85,000 clones, about 92% seen once. V and J are TRBV6-6 and TRBJ2-7, with 9 nucleotides matching TRBD2. The source was CD4+ or CD8+ T cells sorted from blood, collected in a trial of the OX40 agonist ivuxolimab. This clonotype was sampled from an adult with an advanced solid tumor such as melanoma, head and neck, liver or kidney cancer. Written as DNA, the CDR3 is TGTGCCAGCAGTTACGGTCCTAGCGGGAACCCCTACGAGCAGTACTTC. It is translated as CASSYGPSGNPYEQYF.